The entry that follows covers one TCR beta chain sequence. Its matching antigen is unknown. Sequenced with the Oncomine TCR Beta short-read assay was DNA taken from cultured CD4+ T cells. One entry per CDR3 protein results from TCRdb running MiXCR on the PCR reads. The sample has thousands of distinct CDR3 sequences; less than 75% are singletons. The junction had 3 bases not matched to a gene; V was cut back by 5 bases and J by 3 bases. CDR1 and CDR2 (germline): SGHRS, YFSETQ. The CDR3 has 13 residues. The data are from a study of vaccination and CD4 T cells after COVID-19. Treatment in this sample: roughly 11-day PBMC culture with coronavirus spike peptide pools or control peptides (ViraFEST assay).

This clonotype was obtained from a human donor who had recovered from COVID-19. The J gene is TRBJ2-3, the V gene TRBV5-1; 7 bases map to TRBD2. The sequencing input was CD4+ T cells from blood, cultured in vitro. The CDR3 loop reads CASRRGTTDTQYF. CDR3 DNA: TGCGCCAGCAGGCGGGGGACTACAGATACGCAGTATTTT. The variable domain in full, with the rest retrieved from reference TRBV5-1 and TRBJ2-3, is KAGVTQTPRYLIKTRGQQVTLSCSPISGHRSVSWYQQTPGQGLQFLFEYFSETQRNKGNFPGRFSGRQFSNSRSEMNVSTLELGDSALYLCASRRGTTDTQYFGPGTRLTVL.